A single sample gave rise to the 15 T cell receptor beta chains below, sequenced in a study of siplizumab effects on memory and regulatory T cells. Sequencing was performed with immunoSEQ multiplex PCR; in TCRdb, only in-frame clones are kept and a portion is missing. Here the sample spans some 110,000 clones, about 95% being singletons. The sample was non-Treg CD4+ T cells sorted from blood. These receptor sequences come from a human donor in good health.

This clone has just one count. CDR3 bases: TGTGCCAGCAGCTGGATGAGCGGGAGGAGAGGGGAGCAGTTCTTC. As protein: CASSWMSGRRGEQFF. The V gene is TRBV5-6, the J gene TRBJ2-1; 9 nucleotides match TRBD2. V trimming: 3 bases; J trimming: 10 bases; junction bases outside the gene matches: 11. The CDR3 has 15 amino acids. Germline loops: CDR1 SGHDT, CDR2 YYEEEE.

The genes are TRBV2 and TRBJ1-4; D perhaps matches TRBD1 (5 bases). Germline CDR1 is SNHLY and CDR2 is FYNNEI. This CDR3 is 12 amino acids long. Trimming took off 7 bases at V and 4 bases at J, with 7 bases between the two ends. CDR3 loop: CASNRRNEKLFF. CDR3 coding DNA: TGTGCCAGCAACAGGCGTAATGAAAAACTGTTTTTT.

This CDR3 is CASSLFGPRLGGTYEQYF. As DNA, the CDR3 is TGTGCCAGCAGTTTATTTGGTCCTCGACTTGGCGGCACCTACGAGCAGTACTTC. The chain combines TRBV27 with TRBJ2-7; D not certain. The CDR3 totals 18 residues. V was clipped by 1 base and J by 2 bases, with 21 bases between them. Germline lookup yields CDR1 MNHEY and CDR2 SMNVEV (reference sequence).

This clone was counted a single time. J is TRBJ1-1 and V is TRBV2, with 7 bases lining up with TRBD1. The trim removed 7 bases at V and 2 bases at J, leaving 7 bases unmatched. The CDR3 has 14 amino acids. Germline CDR1 is SNHLY and CDR2 is FYNNEI. Here the CDR3 reads CASIVTGSNTEAFF. The DNA for the CDR3 is TGTGCCAGCATTGTGACAGGGTCCAACACTGAAGCTTTCTTT.

The V call is TRBV6-6, the J call TRBJ2-5; TRBD2 matches 11 bases. Germline V gene lookup returns CDR1 MNHNY and CDR2 SVGAGI (reference sequence). The CDR3 extends over 15 amino acids. Losses at the gene ends were 5 bases for V and 1 base for J; bases not matched to a gene: 3. The CDR3: CASSDTSGGQETQYF. The CDR3 nucleotides are TGTGCCAGCAGTGACACTAGCGGGGGCCAAGAGACCCAGTACTTC.

This clone was observed once. The chain carries TRBV6-1 and TRBJ2-7, with TRBD2 matching over 10 bases. Germline V gene lookup returns CDR1 MNHNS and CDR2 SASEGT. This CDR3 has 13 amino acids. The V segment lost 7 bases and the J segment 7 bases; nucleotides outside the gene matches: 7. CDR3 nucleotide sequence: TGTGCCAGCAACGAACCGGGACTAGCGGAGCAGTACTTC. Encoded protein: CASNEPGLAEQYF.

The chain recombines TRBV7-2 with TRBJ2-5, with 9 bases fitting TRBD2. J lost 4 bases, V lost 1 base, and 13 bases had no gene match. This CDR3 has 18 residues. Per germline, CDR1 SGHTA and CDR2 FQGNSA. This chain's CDR3 is CASSLEASGAWWRETQYF. The CDR3 DNA reads TGTGCCAGCAGCTTAGAGGCTAGCGGGGCCTGGTGGAGAGAGACCCAGTACTTC. The variable domain in full, completed from reference TRBV7-2 and TRBJ2-5, reads GAGVSQSPSNKVTEKGKDVELRCDPISGHTALYWYRQSLGQGLEFLIYFQGNSAPDKSGLPSDRFSAERTGGSVSTLTIQRTQQEDSAVYLCASSLEASGAWWRETQYFGPGTRLLVL.

The chain carries TRBV7-9 and TRBJ2-7, with TRBD1 matching 8 bases. V shed 1 base and J 5 bases; nucleotides not matched to a gene: 4. The CDR3 covers 14 residues. Germline CDR1 SEHNR, CDR2 FQNEAQ (reference sequence). CDR3: CASSLVGQGHEQYF. The CDR3 DNA is TGTGCCAGCAGCTTAGTAGGACAGGGCCACGAGCAGTACTTC.

V usage is TRBV5-1 and J usage is TRBJ2-3; TRBD2 aligns across 9 bases. The length of the CDR3 is 17 residues. Per germline, CDR1 SGHRS and CDR2 YFSETQ. V was pared by 4 bases and J by 4 bases, with 13 bases of the junction left unmatched. The CDR3 protein is CASSRQGRLAGADTQYF. The CDR3 nucleotides are TGCGCCAGCAGCCGCCAAGGCAGATTAGCGGGGGCAGATACGCAGTATTTT. Filled out from reference TRBV5-1 and TRBJ2-3, the complete variable domain reads KAGVTQTPRYLIKTRGQQVTLSCSPISGHRSVSWYQQTPGQGLQFLFEYFSETQRNKGNFPGRFSGRQFSNSRSEMNVSTLELGDSALYLCASSRQGRLAGADTQYFGPGTRLTVL.

The CDR3 loop reads CASSLPDSSYNEQFF. CDR3 in DNA: TGCGCCAGCAGCTTGCCCGACAGCTCCTACAATGAGCAGTTCTTC. This rearrangement joins TRBV5-1 to TRBJ2-1; a possible D gene is TRBD1 (5 bases). Germline CDR1 SGHRS, CDR2 YFSETQ. The CDR3 length is 15 residues. Trimming shortened V by 1 base and J by 0 bases, and 8 bases separated the two germline ends. The entire variable domain, with the rest obtained from reference TRBV5-1 and TRBJ2-1, is as follows: KAGVTQTPRYLIKTRGQQVTLSCSPISGHRSVSWYQQTPGQGLQFLFEYFSETQRNKGNFPGRFSGRQFSNSRSEMNVSTLELGDSALYLCASSLPDSSYNEQFFGPGTRLTVL.

V gene TRBV6-5 combines with J gene TRBJ2-1, with D maybe TRBD2 (6 bases). Germline V lookup: CDR1 MNHEY, CDR2 SVGAGI. The CDR3 has 15 residues. Trimming took off 5 bases at V and 9 bases at J, with 20 bases between the two ends. CDR3 residues: CASSRGTPRGSEQFF. For the CDR3, the DNA is TGTGCCAGCAGTCGGGGGACCCCCCGGGGGAGTGAGCAGTTCTTC.

The table lists this clone with a count of one. The rearrangement uses TRBV6-5 and TRBJ1-2; possibly TRBD1 for D (6 bases). V was trimmed by 0 bases and J by 12 bases, leaving 17 bases between them. The germline CDR1 and CDR2 sequences are MNHEY and SVGAGI. The CDR3 totals 14 residues. The CDR3 DNA reads TGTGCCAGCAGTTACTCGGGGGGGGCGAGGGGCCACACCTTC. As protein: CASSYSGGARGHTF.

This clone was picked up one time. CDR3 sequence: CASGLGSWTEAFF. The CDR3 nucleotides are TGTGCTAGTGGTTTGGGATCATGGACTGAAGCTTTCTTT. This chain links TRBV12-5 with TRBJ1-1; D unclear. Trimming removed 1 base at V and 5 bases at J, with 8 bases between. CDR1 is LGHNT, CDR2 FRNRAP, per germline. The CDR3 contains 13 residues. The full variable domain, its missing parts supplied by reference TRBV12-5 and TRBJ1-1, is DARVTQTPRHKVTEMGQEVTMRCQPILGHNTVFWYRQTMMQGLELLAYFRNRAPLDDSGMPKDRFSAEMPDATLATLKIQPSEPRDSAVYFCASGLGSWTEAFFGQGTRLTVV.

V usage is TRBV7-8 and J usage is TRBJ1-1, with D tentatively TRBD1 (5 bases). Deletions cut 2 bases from V and 5 bases from J, with 15 bases between. Germline V CDR1 and CDR2: SGHVS, FQNEAQ. This CDR3 has 15 amino acids. For the CDR3, the DNA is TGTGCCAGCAGCTTACTGGGTCAGGGAGGGACTGAAGCTTTCTTT. Its protein is CASSLLGQGGTEAFF.

CDR3 protein: CASSLGPNSYEQYF. The DNA of the CDR3 is TGTGCCAGCAGCCTCGGACCAAACTCCTACGAGCAGTACTTC. The J gene is TRBJ2-7, the V gene TRBV7-6; D remains ambiguous. In germline, CDR1 is SGHVS, CDR2 FNYEAQ. V was shortened by 5 bases and J by 0 bases, with 11 bases between the two germline ends. The CDR3 is 14 residues long.